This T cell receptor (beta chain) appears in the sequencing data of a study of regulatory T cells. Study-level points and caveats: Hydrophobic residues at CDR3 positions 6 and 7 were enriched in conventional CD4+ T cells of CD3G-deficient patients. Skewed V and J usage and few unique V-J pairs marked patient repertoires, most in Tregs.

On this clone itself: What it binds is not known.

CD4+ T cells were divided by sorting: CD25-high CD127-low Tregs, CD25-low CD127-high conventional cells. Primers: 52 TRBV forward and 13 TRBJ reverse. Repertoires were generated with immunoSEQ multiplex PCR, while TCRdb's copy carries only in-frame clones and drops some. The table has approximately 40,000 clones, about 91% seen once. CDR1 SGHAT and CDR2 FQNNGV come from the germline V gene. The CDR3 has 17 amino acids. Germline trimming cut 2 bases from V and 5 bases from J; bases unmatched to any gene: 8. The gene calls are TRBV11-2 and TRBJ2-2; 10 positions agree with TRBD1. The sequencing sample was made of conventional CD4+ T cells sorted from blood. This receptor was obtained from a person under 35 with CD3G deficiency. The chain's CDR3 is CASSLLIPGQGTGELFF. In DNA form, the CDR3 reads TGTGCCAGCAGCTTATTGATACCGGGACAGGGGACCGGGGAGCTGTTTTTT.